This TCR beta chain was captured in a study of control samples from healthy donors and cancer patients. This CDR3 spans 15 amino acids. V was shortened by 0 bases and J by 8 bases, with 14 bases between the two germline ends. Germline lookup yields CDR1 MNHEY and CDR2 SVGAGI. The protocol was immunoSEQ multiplex PCR, while the TCRdb copy is restricted to in-frame clones and leaves out a portion. The sample carries 160,000 or so clones, nearly 96% recorded once. The origin of this receptor is a woman aged 25 to 45 in good health. The source material was blood. This sequence joins TRBV6-5 and TRBJ2-1; D is undetermined. CDR3 sequence (DNA): TGTGCCAGCAGTTACTCTAGATCGTCACGGGATGAGCAGTTCTTC. Protein product: CASSYSRSSRDEQFF.